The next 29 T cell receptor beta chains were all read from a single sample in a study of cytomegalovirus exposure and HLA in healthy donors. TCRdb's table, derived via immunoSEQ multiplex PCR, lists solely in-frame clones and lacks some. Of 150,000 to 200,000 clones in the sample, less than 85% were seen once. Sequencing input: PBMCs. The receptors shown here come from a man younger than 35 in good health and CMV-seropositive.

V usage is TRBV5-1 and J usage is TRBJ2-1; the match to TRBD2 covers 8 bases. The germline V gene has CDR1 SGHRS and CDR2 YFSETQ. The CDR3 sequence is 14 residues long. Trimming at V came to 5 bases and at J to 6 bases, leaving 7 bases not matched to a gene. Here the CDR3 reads CASRGTREGNEQFF. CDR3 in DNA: TGCGCCAGCAGGGGGACTAGGGAGGGCAATGAGCAGTTCTTC. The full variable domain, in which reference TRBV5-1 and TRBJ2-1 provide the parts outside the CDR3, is KAGVTQTPRYLIKTRGQQVTLSCSPISGHRSVSWYQQTPGQGLQFLFEYFSETQRNKGNFPGRFSGRQFSNSRSEMNVSTLELGDSALYLCASRGTREGNEQFFGPGTRLTVL.

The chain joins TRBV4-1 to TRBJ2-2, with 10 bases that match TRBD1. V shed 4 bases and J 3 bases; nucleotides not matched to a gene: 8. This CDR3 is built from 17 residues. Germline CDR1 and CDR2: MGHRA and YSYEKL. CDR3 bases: TGCGCCAGCAGCCCACACCCCGGGACAGGGGACACCGGGGAGCTGTTTTTT. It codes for CASSPHPGTGDTGELFF.

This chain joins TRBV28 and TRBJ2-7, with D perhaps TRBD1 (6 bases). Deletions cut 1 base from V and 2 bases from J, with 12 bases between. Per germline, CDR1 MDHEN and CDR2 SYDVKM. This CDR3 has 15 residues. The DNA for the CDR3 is TGTGCCAGCAGTTTATTCAGACAGGCAGCCTACGAGCAGTACTTC. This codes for CASSLFRQAAYEQYF.

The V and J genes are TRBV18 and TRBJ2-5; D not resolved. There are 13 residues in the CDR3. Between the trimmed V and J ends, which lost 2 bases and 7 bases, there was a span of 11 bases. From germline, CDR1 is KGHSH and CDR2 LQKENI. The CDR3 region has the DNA TGTGCCAGCTCACCAGATACAAGAGGGACCCAGTACTTC. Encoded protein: CASSPDTRGTQYF.

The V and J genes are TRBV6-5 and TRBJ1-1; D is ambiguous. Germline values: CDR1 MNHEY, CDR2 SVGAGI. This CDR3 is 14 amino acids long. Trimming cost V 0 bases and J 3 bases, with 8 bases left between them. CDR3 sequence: CASSYSGRYTEAFF. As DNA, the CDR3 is TGTGCCAGCAGTTACTCAGGCAGGTACACTGAAGCTTTCTTT.

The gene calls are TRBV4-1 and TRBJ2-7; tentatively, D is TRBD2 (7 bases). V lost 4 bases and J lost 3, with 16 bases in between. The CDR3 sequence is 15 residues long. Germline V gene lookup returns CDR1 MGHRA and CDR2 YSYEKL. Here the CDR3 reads CASSLIWGGGYEQYF. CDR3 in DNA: TGCGCCAGCAGCCTCATCTGGGGAGGGGGCTACGAGCAGTACTTC.

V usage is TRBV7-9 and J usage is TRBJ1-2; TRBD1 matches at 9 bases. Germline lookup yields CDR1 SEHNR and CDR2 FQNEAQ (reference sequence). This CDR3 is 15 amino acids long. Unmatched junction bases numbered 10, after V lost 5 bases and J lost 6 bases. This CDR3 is CASSRGTGNGNGYTF. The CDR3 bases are TGTGCCAGCAGCCGCGGGACAGGGAATGGGAATGGCTACACCTTC. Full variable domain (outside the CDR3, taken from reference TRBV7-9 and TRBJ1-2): DTGVSQNPRHKITKRGQNVTFRCDPISEHNRLYWYRQTLGQGPEFLTYFQNEAQLEKSRLLSDRFSAERPKGSFSTLEIQRTEQGDSAMYLCASSRGTGNGNGYTFGSGTRLTVV.

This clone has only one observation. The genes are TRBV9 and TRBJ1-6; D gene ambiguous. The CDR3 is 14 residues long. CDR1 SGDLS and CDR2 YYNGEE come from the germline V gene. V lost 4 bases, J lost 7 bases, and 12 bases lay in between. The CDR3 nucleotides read TGTGCCAGCAGCCCCTTTGGAGGAAATTCACCCCTCCACTTT. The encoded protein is CASSPFGGNSPLHF.

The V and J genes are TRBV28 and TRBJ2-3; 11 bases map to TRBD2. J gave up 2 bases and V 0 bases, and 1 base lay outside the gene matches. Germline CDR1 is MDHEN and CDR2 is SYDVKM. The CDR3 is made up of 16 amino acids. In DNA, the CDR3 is TGTGCCAGCAGTTTATGGGGACTAGCGGACACAGATACGCAGTATTTT. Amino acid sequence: CASSLWGLADTDTQYF.

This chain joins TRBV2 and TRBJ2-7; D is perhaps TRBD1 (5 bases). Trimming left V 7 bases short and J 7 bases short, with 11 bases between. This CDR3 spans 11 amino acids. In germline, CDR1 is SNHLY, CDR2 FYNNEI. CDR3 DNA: TGTGCCAGCATCCAGGGCTTGGAGCAGTACTTC. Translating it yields CASIQGLEQYF.

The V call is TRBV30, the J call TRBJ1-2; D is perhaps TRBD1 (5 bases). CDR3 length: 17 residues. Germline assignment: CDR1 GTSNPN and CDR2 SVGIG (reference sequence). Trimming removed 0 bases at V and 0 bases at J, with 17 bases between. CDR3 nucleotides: TGTGCCTGGAGTGTACTAGGCACGGGGGTGTCTAACTATGGCTACACCTTC. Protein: CAWSVLGTGVSNYGYTF.

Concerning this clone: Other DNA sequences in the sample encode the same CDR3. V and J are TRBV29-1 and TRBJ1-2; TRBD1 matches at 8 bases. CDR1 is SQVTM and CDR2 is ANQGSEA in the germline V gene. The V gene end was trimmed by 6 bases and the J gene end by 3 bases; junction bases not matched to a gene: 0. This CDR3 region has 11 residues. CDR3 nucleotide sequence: TGCAGCGTGGGACAGGACTATGGCTACACCTTC. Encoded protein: CSVGQDYGYTF.

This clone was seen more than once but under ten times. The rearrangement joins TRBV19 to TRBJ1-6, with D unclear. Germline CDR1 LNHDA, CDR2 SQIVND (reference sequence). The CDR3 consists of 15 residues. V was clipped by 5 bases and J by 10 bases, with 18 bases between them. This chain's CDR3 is CASSSTASAGSPLHF. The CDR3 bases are TGTGCCAGTAGTTCCACGGCCAGCGCCGGATCACCCCTCCACTTT.

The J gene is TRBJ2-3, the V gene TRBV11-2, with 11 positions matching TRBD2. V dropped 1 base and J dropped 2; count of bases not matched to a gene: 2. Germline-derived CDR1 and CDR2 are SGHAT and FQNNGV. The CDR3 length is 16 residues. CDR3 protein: CASSLVSGGATDTQYF. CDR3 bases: TGTGCCAGCAGCTTAGTTAGCGGGGGGGCCACAGATACGCAGTATTTT.

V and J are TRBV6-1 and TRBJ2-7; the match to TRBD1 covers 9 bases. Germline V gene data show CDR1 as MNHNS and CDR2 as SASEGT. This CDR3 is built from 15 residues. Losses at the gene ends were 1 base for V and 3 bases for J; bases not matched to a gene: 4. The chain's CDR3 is CASSEEGQGSYEQYF. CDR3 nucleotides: TGTGCCAGCAGTGAAGAAGGACAGGGGAGCTACGAGCAGTACTTC.

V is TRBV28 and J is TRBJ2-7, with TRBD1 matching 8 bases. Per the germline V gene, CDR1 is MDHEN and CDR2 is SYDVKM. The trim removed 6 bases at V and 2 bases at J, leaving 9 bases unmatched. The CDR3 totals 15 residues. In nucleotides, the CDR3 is TGTGCCAGCAGCTCCGGACAGGGTCGGACCTACGAGCAGTACTTC. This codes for CASSSGQGRTYEQYF.

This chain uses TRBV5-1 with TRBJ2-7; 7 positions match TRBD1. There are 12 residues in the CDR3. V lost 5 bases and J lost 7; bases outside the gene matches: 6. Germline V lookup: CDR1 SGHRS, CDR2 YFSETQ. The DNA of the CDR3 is TGCGCCAGCAGTTCTACAGGGGATGAGCAGTACTTC. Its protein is CASSSTGDEQYF.

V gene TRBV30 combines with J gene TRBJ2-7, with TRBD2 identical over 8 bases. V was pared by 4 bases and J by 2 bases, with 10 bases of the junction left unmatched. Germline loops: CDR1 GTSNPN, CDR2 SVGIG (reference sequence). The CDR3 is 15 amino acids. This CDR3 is CAWNLGLAETYEQYF. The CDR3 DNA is TGTGCCTGGAACCTAGGACTAGCTGAAACCTACGAGCAGTACTTC.

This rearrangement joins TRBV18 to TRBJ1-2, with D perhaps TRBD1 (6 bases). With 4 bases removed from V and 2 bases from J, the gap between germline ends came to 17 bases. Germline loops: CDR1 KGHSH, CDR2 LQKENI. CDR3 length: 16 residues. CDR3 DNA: TGTGCCAGCTCACAGCAGGGGTCGCGAGCGAACTATGGCTACACCTTC. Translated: CASSQQGSRANYGYTF.

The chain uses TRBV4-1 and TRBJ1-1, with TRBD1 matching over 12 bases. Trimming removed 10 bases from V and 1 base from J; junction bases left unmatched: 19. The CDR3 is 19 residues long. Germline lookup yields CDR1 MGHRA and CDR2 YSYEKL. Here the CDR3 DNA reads TGCGCCACCTCTTGGGACAGGGGGCCGGATCAAACCCCGAACACTGAAGCTTTCTTT. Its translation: CATSWDRGPDQTPNTEAFF.

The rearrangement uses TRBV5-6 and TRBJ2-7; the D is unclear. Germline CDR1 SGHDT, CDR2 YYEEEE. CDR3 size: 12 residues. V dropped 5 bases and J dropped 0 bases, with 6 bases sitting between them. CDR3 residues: CASSWSSYEQYF. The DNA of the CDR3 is TGTGCCAGCAGTTGGAGCTCCTACGAGCAGTACTTC.

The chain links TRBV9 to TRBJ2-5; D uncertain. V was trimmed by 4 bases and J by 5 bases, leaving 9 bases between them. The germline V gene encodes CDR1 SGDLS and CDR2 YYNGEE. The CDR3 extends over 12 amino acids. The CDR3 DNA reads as TGTGCCAGCAGCTCCAGCGCGGAGACCCAGTACTTC. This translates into CASSSSAETQYF.

The CDR3 here is CASSSDRGFQPQHF. CDR3 sequence (DNA): TGTGCCAGCAGCTCCGACAGGGGGTTTCAGCCCCAGCATTTT. V is TRBV5-8 and J is TRBJ1-5; 9 bases match TRBD1. J was trimmed by 6 bases and V by 3 bases; bases with no gene match: 4. Germline V gives CDR1 SGHTS, CDR2 YDEGEE. The CDR3 contains 14 residues.

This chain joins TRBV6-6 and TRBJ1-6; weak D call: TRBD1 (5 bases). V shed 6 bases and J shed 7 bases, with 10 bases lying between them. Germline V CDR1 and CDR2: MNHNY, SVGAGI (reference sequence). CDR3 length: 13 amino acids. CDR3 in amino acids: CASRGGWNSPLHF. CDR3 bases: TGTGCCAGCAGGGGGGGGTGGAATTCACCCCTCCACTTT.

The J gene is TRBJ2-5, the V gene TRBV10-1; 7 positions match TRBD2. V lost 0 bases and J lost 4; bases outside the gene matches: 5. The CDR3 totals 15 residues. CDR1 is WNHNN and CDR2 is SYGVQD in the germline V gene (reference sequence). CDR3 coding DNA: TGCGCCAGCAGTGAGTCGGGAGGGGCGGGAGAGACCCAGTACTTC. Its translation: CASSESGGAGETQYF.

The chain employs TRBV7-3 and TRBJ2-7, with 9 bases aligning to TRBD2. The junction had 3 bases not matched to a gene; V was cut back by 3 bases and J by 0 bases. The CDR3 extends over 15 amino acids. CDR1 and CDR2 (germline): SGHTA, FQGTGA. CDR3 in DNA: TGTGCCAGCAGCTTGGCGGGAGGGAGCTCCTACGAGCAGTACTTC. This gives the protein CASSLAGGSSYEQYF.

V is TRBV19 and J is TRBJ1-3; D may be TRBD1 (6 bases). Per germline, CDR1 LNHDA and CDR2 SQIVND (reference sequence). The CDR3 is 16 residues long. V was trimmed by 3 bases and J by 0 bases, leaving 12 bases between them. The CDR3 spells CASSIGGGRSGNTIYF. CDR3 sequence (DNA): TGTGCCAGTAGTATTGGGGGCGGCCGCTCTGGAAACACCATATATTTT.

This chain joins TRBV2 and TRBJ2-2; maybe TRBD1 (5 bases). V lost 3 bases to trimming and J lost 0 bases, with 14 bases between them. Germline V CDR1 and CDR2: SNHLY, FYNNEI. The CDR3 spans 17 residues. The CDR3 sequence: CASSEWVDRPNTGELFF. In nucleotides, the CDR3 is TGTGCCAGCAGTGAGTGGGTTGACAGACCGAACACCGGGGAGCTGTTTTTT.

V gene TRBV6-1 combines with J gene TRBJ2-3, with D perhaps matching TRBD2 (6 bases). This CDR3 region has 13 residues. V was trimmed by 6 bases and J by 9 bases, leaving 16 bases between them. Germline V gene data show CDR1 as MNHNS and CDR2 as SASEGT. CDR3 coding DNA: TGTGCCAGCAGCCCCGAGGCGGGGACGACGCAGTATTTT. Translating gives CASSPEAGTTQYF.